Sequencing of this TCR beta chain was carried out in a study of neurological immune-mediated disorders. Notes on the study in general: The most TCR clonal expansion was seen in HTLV-1-associated myelopathy, whereas the least was seen in multiple sclerosis, below the level in healthy controls. Sharing of CDR3 amino acid sequences among expanded clones across subjects was absent, suggesting private repertoires in all groups.

The germline V gene encodes CDR1 MNHGY and CDR2 SAAAGT. V was clipped by 8 bases and J by 0 bases, with 19 bases between them. CDR3 length: 16 amino acids. This clonotype appeared many times. As yet, its antigen is unknown. Unsorted libraries were generated from 2 million PBMCs held at -80 degrees C. The cDNA was synthesized by 5'RACE incorporating 10-nucleotide random UMIs. TCRdb reprocessed the 5' RACE reads via MiXCR and lists one record per CDR3 protein. The repertoire consists of about 22,000 distinct CDR3 sequences, with 8% to 13% occurring once and the leading ten covering roughly 22%. This sequence joins TRBV6-8 and TRBJ1-1; perhaps TRBD1 as D (5 bases). The source material was PBMCs. The receptor was isolated from an older woman with HTLV-1-associated myelopathy (HAM/TSP). In DNA, the CDR3 is TGTGCCAGCGGCTTTCTTGGGGACCTCATGAACACTGAAGCTTTCTTT. Amino acids: CASGFLGDLMNTEAFF.